These 9 T cell receptor beta chains were all obtained from the same sample, sequenced in a study of blood T cell repertoires in COVID-19. Measured with immunoSEQ multiplex PCR; TCRdb has only the in-frame clones, and not every one. The profile shows over 95,000 clones, about 81% of them singletons. Source material: peripheral blood. All receptors come from a woman aged 55-70 years with acute or convalescent COVID-19.

The chain joins TRBV6-5 to TRBJ1-2; 8 bases are a match to TRBD1. J was trimmed by 4 bases and V by 2 bases; bases with no gene match: 3. This CDR3 has 14 residues. Germline CDR1 MNHEY, CDR2 SVGAGI. CDR3 amino acids: CASSYGTGGYGYTF. For the CDR3, the DNA is TGTGCCAGCAGTTACGGTACAGGGGGCTATGGCTACACCTTC.

The rearrangement uses TRBV5-6 and TRBJ1-4, with 11 bases aligning to TRBD1. In germline, CDR1 is SGHDT, CDR2 YYEEEE. CDR3 length: 16 amino acids. With V trimmed by 4 bases and J by 7 bases, 9 bases remained unmatched. The CDR3 region has the DNA TGTGCCAGCAGCCGTGCCGGAGGGACAGGGGGTGAAAAACTGTTTTTT. It yields the protein CASSRAGGTGGEKLFF.

The rearrangement links TRBV6-5 to TRBJ2-5; maybe TRBD2 (6 bases). The CDR3 covers 13 residues. CDR1 is MNHEY and CDR2 is SVGAGI in the germline V gene. V shed 6 bases and J shed 0 bases, with 8 bases lying between them. CDR3 region: CASSRDYQETQYF. The CDR3 region has the DNA TGTGCCAGCAGCCGGGACTACCAAGAGACCCAGTACTTC.

For the CDR3, the DNA is TGTGCCAGCTCCCCCCAAGGGGGGCGGGGGACTGAAGCTTTCTTT. Translated, it gives CASSPQGGRGTEAFF. The chain employs TRBV18 and TRBJ1-1, with D maybe TRBD1 (6 bases). With 6 bases removed from V and 5 bases from J, the gap between germline ends came to 19 bases. The germline V gene encodes CDR1 KGHSH and CDR2 LQKENI. This CDR3 comprises 15 residues. Variable domain in full (rest from reference TRBV18 and TRBJ1-1): NAGVMQNPRHLVRRRGQEARLRCSPMKGHSHVYWYRQLPEEGLKFMVYLQKENIIDESGMPKERFSAEFPKEGPSILRIQQVVRGDSAAYFCASSPQGGRGTEAFFGQGTRLTVV.

This sequence joins TRBV7-2 and TRBJ1-2; D call uncertain. Between the trimmed V and J ends, which lost 2 bases and 6 bases, there was a span of 10 bases. The CDR3 consists of 13 residues. Germline V gives CDR1 SGHTA, CDR2 FQGNSA. The CDR3 region has the DNA TGTGCCAGCAGCTTATTTTCCGGGGATGGCTACACCTTC. It encodes CASSLFSGDGYTF.

This chain joins TRBV6-5 and TRBJ1-3; no reliable D call. V was trimmed by 4 bases and J by 3 bases, leaving 10 bases between them. This CDR3 spans 14 amino acids. From germline, CDR1 is MNHEY and CDR2 SVGAGI. The CDR3 protein is CASSSPKSGNTIYF. The CDR3 coding sequence is TGTGCCAGCAGTTCCCCTAAGAGTGGAAACACCATATATTTT.

The V gene is TRBV6-5, the J gene TRBJ2-7; 7 bases are shared with TRBD2. The ends lost 0 bases at V and 2 bases at J; junction bases unmatched: 4. The CDR3 extends over 15 amino acids. Germline CDR1 and CDR2: MNHEY and SVGAGI. Written as DNA, the CDR3 is TGTGCCAGCAGTTACTCGCCTAGCGGACCCTACGAGCAGTACTTC. Encoded protein: CASSYSPSGPYEQYF.

The chain employs TRBV7-9 and TRBJ2-7; 7 bases fit TRBD1. The germline V gene encodes CDR1 SEHNR and CDR2 FQNEAQ (reference sequence). This CDR3 is 15 amino acids long. The ends lost 0 bases at V and 4 bases at J; junction bases unmatched: 6. CDR3 protein: CASSLAGRQGYEQYF. The DNA for the CDR3 is TGTGCCAGCAGCTTAGCGGGGAGACAGGGTTACGAGCAGTACTTC.

The genes are TRBV7-3 and TRBJ2-5, with 9 bases identical to TRBD2. Germline V CDR1 and CDR2: SGHTA, FQGTGA. The CDR3 length is 15 residues. V was clipped by 3 bases and J by 5 bases; unmatched bases: 7. The CDR3 region is CASSFGGGDHETQYF. The CDR3 DNA reads TGTGCCAGCAGCTTCGGCGGGGGGGATCATGAGACCCAGTACTTC.